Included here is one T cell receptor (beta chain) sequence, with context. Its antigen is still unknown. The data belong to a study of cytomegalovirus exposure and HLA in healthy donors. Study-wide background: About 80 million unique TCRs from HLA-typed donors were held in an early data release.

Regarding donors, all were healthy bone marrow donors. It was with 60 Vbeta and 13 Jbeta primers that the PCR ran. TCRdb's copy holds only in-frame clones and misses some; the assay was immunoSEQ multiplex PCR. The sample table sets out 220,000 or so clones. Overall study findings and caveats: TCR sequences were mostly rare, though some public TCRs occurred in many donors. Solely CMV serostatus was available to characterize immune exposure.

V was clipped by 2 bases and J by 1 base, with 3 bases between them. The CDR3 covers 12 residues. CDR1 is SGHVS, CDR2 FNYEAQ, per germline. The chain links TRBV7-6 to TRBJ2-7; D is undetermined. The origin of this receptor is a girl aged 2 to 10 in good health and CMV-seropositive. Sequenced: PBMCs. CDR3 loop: CASSLSSYEQYF. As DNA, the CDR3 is TGTGCCAGCAGCTTATCTTCCTACGAGCAGTACTTC.